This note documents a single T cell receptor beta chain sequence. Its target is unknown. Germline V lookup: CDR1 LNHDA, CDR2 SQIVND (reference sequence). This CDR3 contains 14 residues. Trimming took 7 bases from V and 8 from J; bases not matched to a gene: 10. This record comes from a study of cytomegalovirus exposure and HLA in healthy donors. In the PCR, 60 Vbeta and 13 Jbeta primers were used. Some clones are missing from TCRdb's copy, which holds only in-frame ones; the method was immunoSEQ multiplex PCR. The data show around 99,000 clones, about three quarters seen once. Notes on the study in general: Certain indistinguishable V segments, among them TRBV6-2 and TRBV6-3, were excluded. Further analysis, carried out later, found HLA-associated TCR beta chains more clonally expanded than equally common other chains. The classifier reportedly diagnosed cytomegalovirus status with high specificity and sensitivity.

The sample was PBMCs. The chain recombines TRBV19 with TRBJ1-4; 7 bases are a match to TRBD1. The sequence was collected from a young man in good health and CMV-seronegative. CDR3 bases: TGTGCCAGTAAGGAGAGGGGGCGGTTCGAAAAACTGTTTTTT. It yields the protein CASKERGRFEKLFF. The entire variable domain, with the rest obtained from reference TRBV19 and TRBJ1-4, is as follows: DGGITQSPKYLFRKEGQNVTLSCEQNLNHDAMYWYRQDPGQGLRLIYYSQIVNDFQKGDIAEGYSVSREKKESFPLTVTSAQKNPTAFYLCASKERGRFEKLFFGSGTQLSVL.